This T cell receptor beta chain was sequenced during a study of human T cells and chemical hapten exposure (dated by TCRdb to the early 2020s). For context, the study as a whole: Libraries were pooled for sequencing, and variation in per-sample TCR yields was attributed mainly to small differences in library volumes within the pool. Each blood RNA sample was used to sequence both TCR alpha and TCR beta chains. In alopecia patients, the study followed how the peripheral blood TCR repertoire changed in vivo over primary and secondary sensitization to diphenylcyclopropenone (DPC), a hapten.

Total RNA was extracted from unfractionated whole blood collected in Tempus Blood RNA tubes. As TCR sequencing controls, roughly five healthy volunteers were used, with blood taken at day 0, 2 weeks and 6 weeks. Library generation was performed with 5' RACE. The sample was run on an Illumina MiSeq. Library preparation attached unique molecular identifiers to individual cDNA molecules for quantitative, reproducible TCR counting. In the original analysis: The median number of TCRs per sample was some 100,000, ranging from roughly 20,000 to 700,000. The Decombinator software suite was used to annotate V, J and CDR3 in the TCR reads. For PS versus PT1 abundance plots, all samples were subsampled to the same number of TCRs (28,000). Expanded TCRs were defined as absent before sensitization and observed at least eight times at the 2-week time point. TCRdb reprocessing: public reads trimmed at Q25 with fastp, clones called with MiXCR, in-frame beta chains kept. Each entry merges the rows of one CDR3 protein and shows their most common DNA and genes. TCRdb, not the original authors, processed these V and J calls. The table for this sample lists tens of thousands of distinct CDR3 sequences; approximately 15% of them were counted only once. The top ten constitute nearly 7% of the sample.

As encoded in the germline V gene, CDR1 is MDHEN while CDR2 is SYDVKM. V is pared back by 4 bases and J by 4 bases, with 11 bases lying between the germline termini. The CDR3 contains 13 residues, cysteine and phenylalanine counted. CDR3 DNA only is kept here, 39 bases in frame from base 1. On this clonotype itself: The antigen this receptor binds is unknown. The record has no base qualities; no much larger clone is one base away.

The paper as a whole reports these results and caveats: DPC sensitization did not change how many TCRs were above 1 in 1000 frequency, and no evidence was found of alterations in global repertoire structure. After repeated subsampling, the strength of the expansion versus patch-test correlation and the threshold at which it became significant changed.

The rearranged chain carries TRBV28 and TRBJ2-7; matching of 5 bases hints at TRBD2 as the D gene. This receptor was taken from a female donor in good health. The nucleotides are TGTGCCAGCAGTTCATGGGAGAAATACGAGCAGTACTTC. Its protein reads: CASSSWEKYEQYF.